This T cell receptor (beta chain) was sequenced for a study of blood T cell repertoires in COVID-19. Allocation to cohorts depended on clinical history reported by the participants. Germline trimming cut 2 bases from V and 11 bases from J; bases unmatched to any gene: 7. CDR3 length: 13 amino acids. The germline gives CDR1 MDHEN, CDR2 SYDVKM. This table comes from immunoSEQ multiplex PCR, and its TCRdb copy is limited to in-frame clones, with some not included. This repertoire shows about 180,000 clones, approximately 89% found once; its top ten account for more than 5.5%. The sequence was collected from a man aged 35 to 55 who had recovered from COVID-19. Sequencing was done on a sample of PBMCs or T cells enriched from blood (not recorded which). The chain has TRBV28 and TRBJ1-2; 8 positions agree with TRBD1. The CDR3: CASSLRTGPGYTF. The CDR3, as DNA: TGTGCCAGCAGTTTACGGACAGGGCCTGGGTACACCTTC.